The 20 T cell receptor beta chains below were found in one sample sequenced in a study of T cell responses to AZD1222 COVID-19 vaccine. Clones were read by immunoSEQ multiplex PCR, and TCRdb kept only the in-frame ones, dropping some. The table shows around 130,000 clones, with about 91% occurring only once. Sequencing used peripheral blood, obtained 28 days after the second AZD1222 dose. Source of these receptors: an adult who received the AZD1222 COVID-19 vaccine.

This chain connects TRBV5-1 to TRBJ1-5; weak D call: TRBD1 (6 bases). Germline V gives CDR1 SGHRS, CDR2 YFSETQ. V lost 1 base, J lost 4 bases, and 12 bases lay in between. CDR3 size: 15 residues. CDR3 DNA sequence: TGCGCCAGCAGCTTGCAGGGGATAGGGAATCAGCCCCAGCATTTT. Its protein is CASSLQGIGNQPQHF.

The V call is TRBV15, the J call TRBJ2-1; the D call may be TRBD1 or TRBD2 (5 bases each). The length of the CDR3 is 13 residues. Deletions cut 6 bases from V and 4 bases from J, with 10 bases between. Looked up from germline, CDR1 is LNHNV and CDR2 is YYDKDF (reference sequence). CDR3 coding DNA: TGTGCCACCAGTGGAGAGGGGTACAATGAGCAGTTCTTC. This encodes CATSGEGYNEQFF.

This chain uses TRBV2 with TRBJ1-2, with 11 bases aligning to TRBD1. The CDR3 extends over 15 amino acids. Trimming removed 1 base from V and 5 bases from J; junction bases left unmatched: 3. The germline CDR1 and CDR2 sequences are SNHLY and FYNNEI. The CDR3 protein is CASSEGDRGKYGYTF. DNA of the CDR3: TGTGCCAGCAGTGAAGGGGACAGGGGGAAGTATGGCTACACCTTC.

DNA of the CDR3: TGTGCCAGAAGCTTCCGAGCGGTGCTATGCGGCGACGAGCAGTACGTC. This encodes CARSFRAVLCGDEQYV. The chain employs TRBV7-5 and TRBJ2-7; TRBD2, as called in the table, went unchecked against the DNA. TRBV7-5 is listed as a pseudogene. This CDR3 spans 16 amino acids.

The chain carries TRBV23-1 and TRBJ1-6; no definite D call. TRBV23-1 is annotated as an ORF whose role is uncertain. The germline V and J ends were trimmed by 0 bases and 4 bases, with 16 bases remaining between them. CDR3 length equals 18 residues. In DNA form, the CDR3 reads TGCGCCAGCAGTCAATCGGGCGATCTCCGAACTTATAATTCACCCCTCCACTTT. This translates into CASSQSGDLRTYNSPLHF.

This chain uses TRBV7-9 with TRBJ1-1; no reliable D call. CDR3 length: 16 amino acids. Germline lookup yields CDR1 SEHNR and CDR2 FQNEAQ (reference sequence). V lost 2 bases and J 6 bases, leaving 19 bases between the germline ends. CDR3 DNA sequence: TGTGCCAGCAGCTTATCCCTGGCCGCGGGAGCATCTGAAGCTTTCTTT. Its translation: CASSLSLAAGASEAFF.

The chain employs TRBV2 and TRBJ1-2; D not resolved. The CDR3 sequence is 12 residues long. CDR1 SNHLY and CDR2 FYNNEI come from the germline V gene. Trimming took 10 bases from V and 3 from J, leaving 12 bases between them. CDR3 in amino acids: CATSVGYYGYTF. The DNA for the CDR3 is TGTGCCACCTCCGTCGGCTACTATGGCTACACCTTC. Full variable domain (rest looked up from reference TRBV2 and TRBJ1-2): EPEVTQTPSHQVTQMGQEVILRCVPISNHLYFYWYRQILGQKVEFLVSFYNNEISEKSEIFDDQFSVERPDGSNFTLKIRSTKLEDSAMYFCATSVGYYGYTFGSGTRLTVV.

This rearrangement joins TRBV18 to TRBJ1-2, with a possible D match to TRBD1 (6 bases). The germline V gene encodes CDR1 KGHSH and CDR2 LQKENI. The CDR3 has 13 amino acids. The V gene lost 3 bases and the J gene lost 5 bases, with 10 bases spanning the gap. The DNA for the CDR3 is TGTGCCAGCTCACCTCCGGACAGTTATGGCTACACCTTC. Protein sequence: CASSPPDSYGYTF.

The rearrangement links TRBV19 to TRBJ1-2, with D unresolved. The CDR3 contains 12 residues. From germline, CDR1 is LNHDA and CDR2 SQIVND (reference sequence). V was cut by 6 bases and J by 4 bases, with 9 bases left in between. Here the CDR3 reads CASSADVYGYTF. The CDR3 coding sequence is TGTGCCAGTAGCGCGGACGTCTATGGCTACACCTTC.

This chain joins TRBV5-5 and TRBJ1-6, with a possible D match to TRBD1 (5 bases). Germline-derived CDR1 and CDR2 are SGHKS and YYEKEE (reference sequence). The germline V and J ends were trimmed by 3 bases and 0 bases, with 16 bases remaining between them. This CDR3 region has 18 residues. The CDR3 protein is CASSSAGLRSSYNSPLHF. Written as DNA, the CDR3 is TGTGCCAGCAGCTCGGCGGGACTCAGGAGCTCCTATAATTCACCCCTCCACTTT.

V usage is TRBV19 and J usage is TRBJ1-3; 7 positions agree with TRBD1. The CDR3 totals 16 residues. Unmatched junction bases numbered 5, after V lost 1 base and J lost 2 bases. Germline V gene data show CDR1 as LNHDA and CDR2 as SQIVND (reference sequence). The CDR3 protein is CASSIAGTAPGNTIYF. The CDR3 nucleotides are TGTGCCAGTAGTATAGCCGGGACAGCTCCTGGAAACACCATATATTTT.

The chain joins TRBV11-2 to TRBJ1-5, with TRBD1 identical over 8 bases. Germline CDR1 SGHAT, CDR2 FQNNGV. Trimming removed 5 bases from V and 1 base from J; junction bases left unmatched: 10. CDR3 length equals 17 residues. CDR3 nucleotides: TGTGCCAGCAGCCTAACAGGACAGGGACAGAGCAATCAGCCCCAGCATTTT. Protein sequence: CASSLTGQGQSNQPQHF.

The V call is TRBV18, the J call TRBJ1-1, with a weak D call TRBD1 (5 bases). The V gene's germline CDR1 is KGHSH and CDR2 LQKENI. The CDR3 covers 13 residues. Trimming took 4 bases from V and 1 from J, leaving 7 bases between them. The CDR3 loop is CASSHGQNTEAFF. The CDR3 region has the DNA TGTGCCAGCTCACACGGACAGAACACTGAAGCTTTCTTT.

This sequence joins TRBV30 and TRBJ1-2; a possible D gene is TRBD1 (5 bases). Germline CDR1 reads GTSNPN; CDR2 reads SVGIG (reference sequence). The V and J ends lost 2 bases and 3 bases respectively, with 7 bases between them. The CDR3 sequence is 12 residues long. CDR3 region: CAWSLRDYGYTF. CDR3 coding DNA: TGTGCCTGGAGTCTCAGGGACTATGGCTACACCTTC.

The chain combines TRBV27 with TRBJ1-1; D gene unclear. Germline loops: CDR1 MNHEY, CDR2 SMNVEV (reference sequence). Trimming cost V 3 bases and J 7 bases, with 12 bases left between them. The CDR3 length is 13 residues. The CDR3 coding sequence is TGTGCCAGCAGTTTCTCGGGGAGTGGTGAAGCTTTCTTT. Translation gives CASSFSGSGEAFF.

This clone appeared a single time. The chain uses TRBV19 and TRBJ1-5, with D maybe TRBD1 (6 bases). The germline V gene encodes CDR1 LNHDA and CDR2 SQIVND (reference sequence). CDR3 length: 15 amino acids. The germline V and J ends were trimmed by 1 base and 9 bases, with 16 bases remaining between them. DNA of the CDR3: TGTGCCAGTAGTATAGTCCCAGGGGTCGAGATGCCCCAGCATTTT. Its protein product is CASSIVPGVEMPQHF.

This chain's CDR3 is CASSPGQGSGNTIYF. The CDR3 nucleotides are TGTGCCAGCTCACCGGGACAGGGTTCTGGAAACACCATATATTTT. This chain uses TRBV18 with TRBJ1-3; the match to TRBD1 covers 9 bases. J lost 1 base, V lost 3 bases, and 1 base had no gene match. The CDR3 is 15 amino acids. Germline CDR1 reads KGHSH; CDR2 reads LQKENI.

This sequence joins TRBV27 and TRBJ1-1; 7 bases match TRBD1. CDR1 and CDR2 (germline): MNHEY, SMNVEV (reference sequence). After removal of 3 bases from V and 8 bases from J, the junction contained 12 bases not matched to a gene. The CDR3 runs to 15 residues. CDR3 DNA sequence: TGTGCCAGCAGTTTCTCTTCAACAGGGGAACGCGAAGCTTTCTTT. Its protein product is CASSFSSTGEREAFF.

This rearrangement joins TRBV18 to TRBJ1-5, with 8 bases identical to TRBD1. Germline trimming cut 3 bases from V and 8 bases from J; bases unmatched to any gene: 6. The germline V gene has CDR1 KGHSH and CDR2 LQKENI. The CDR3 extends over 14 amino acids. The CDR3 DNA reads TGTGCCAGCTCACCCCAGGGGGCCAACGAGCCCCAGCATTTT. Translated, it gives CASSPQGANEPQHF.

The chain joins TRBV19 to TRBJ2-1; D may match TRBD1 or TRBD2 (6 bases each). Per germline, CDR1 LNHDA and CDR2 SQIVND (reference sequence). Trimming pared 0 bases from V and 8 bases from J, leaving 17 bases between. The CDR3 covers 16 residues. Written as DNA, the CDR3 is TGTGCCAGTAGTATAGATGAGGGGGGCCCCCGGGATGAGCAGTTCTTC. It codes for CASSIDEGGPRDEQFF.